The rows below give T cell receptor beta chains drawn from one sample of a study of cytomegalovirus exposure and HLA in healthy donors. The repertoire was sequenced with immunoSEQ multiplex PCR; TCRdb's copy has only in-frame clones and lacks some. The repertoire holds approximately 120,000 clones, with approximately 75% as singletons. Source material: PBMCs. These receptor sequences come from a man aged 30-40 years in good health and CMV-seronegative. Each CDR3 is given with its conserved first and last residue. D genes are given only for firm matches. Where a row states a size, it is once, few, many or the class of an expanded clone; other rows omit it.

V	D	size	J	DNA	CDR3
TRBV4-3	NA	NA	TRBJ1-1	TGCGCCAGCAGCCACCCGACATCGGACAATTCGAACACTGAAGCTTTCTTT	CASSHPTSDNSNTEAFF
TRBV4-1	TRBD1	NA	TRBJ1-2	TGCGCCAGCAGCGAAGCGAACTTTAGGGGACAGAGCTATGGCTACACCTTC	CASSEANFRGQSYGYTF
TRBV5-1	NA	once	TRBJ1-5	TGCGCCAGCAGCTTGGTAGTCTATCAGCCCCAGCATTTT	CASSLVVYQPQHF
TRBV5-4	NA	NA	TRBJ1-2	TGTGCCAGCAGCCAAGAGGACAGCTCAAGGGGCTACACCTTC	CASSQEDSSRGYTF
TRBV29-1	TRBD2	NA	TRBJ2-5	TGCAGCGGGCGGGCTAGCGGGGGAGTCGGGGAGACCCAGTACTTC	CSGRASGGVGETQYF
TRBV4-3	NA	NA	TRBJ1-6	TGCGCCAGCAGCCAAGATCGGCCGGGACAATCCCTCCACTTT	CASSQDRPGQSLHF
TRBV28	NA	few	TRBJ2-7	TGTGCCAGCAGTTCCCGACAGAAAAGCTACGAGCAGTACTTC	CASSSRQKSYEQYF
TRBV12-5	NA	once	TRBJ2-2	TGTGCTAGTGGTTTGTTTCTGGACAGTTTAAACACCGGGGAGCTGTTTTTT	CASGLFLDSLNTGELFF
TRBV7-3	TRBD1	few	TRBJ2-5	TGTGCCAGCAGCTCCGGGACAGGGGGCGAGACCCAGTACTTC	CASSSGTGGETQYF
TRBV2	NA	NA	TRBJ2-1	TGTGCCAGCAGTGCTGAAACTAGTCGTAATGAGCAGTTCTTC	CASSAETSRNEQFF
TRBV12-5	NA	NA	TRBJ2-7	TGTGCTAGTGGTTTGGTAATTGGCAGGGGTAGCGAGCAGTACTTC	CASGLVIGRGSEQYF
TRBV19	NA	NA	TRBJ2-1	TGTGCCAGTAGTATAGACCACGGTACCAATGAGCAGTTCTTC	CASSIDHGTNEQFF
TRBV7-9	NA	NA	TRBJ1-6	TGTTCCAGCAGCTTAACAGGGAATTCACCCCTCCACTTT	CSSSLTGNSPLHF
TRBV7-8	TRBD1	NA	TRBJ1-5	TGTGCCAGCAGCCGAAACAGGGGGGTAAATCAGCCCCAGCATTTT	CASSRNRGVNQPQHF
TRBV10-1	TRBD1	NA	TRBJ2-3	TGCGCCAGCAGCGCCGGGACAGGGGGCTTAGAAGATACGCAGTATTTT	CASSAGTGGLEDTQYF
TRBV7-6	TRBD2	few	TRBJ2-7	TGTGCCAGCAGCTGGACTAGCGACTCCCGTTTAGCGTACTTC	CASSWTSDSRLAYF
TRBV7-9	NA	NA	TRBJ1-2	TGTGCCAGCAGCTTAGCAGGACACAGTTTCTATGGCTACACCTTC	CASSLAGHSFYGYTF
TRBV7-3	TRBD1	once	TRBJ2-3	TGTGCCAGCAGCGCCGACAGGGGAGCAGATACGCAGTATTTT	CASSADRGADTQYF
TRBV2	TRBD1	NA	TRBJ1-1	TGTGCCAGCGGGGACAGGGGGTCCCCGGAAGCTTTCTTT	CASGDRGSPEAFF
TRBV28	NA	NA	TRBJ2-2	TGTGCCAGCAGTTTAATCGACAGCTACTCAAACGCGAACACCGGGGAGCTGTTTTTT	CASSLIDSYSNANTGELFF
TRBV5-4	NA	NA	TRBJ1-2	TGTGCCAGCAGAGGTTTAGCAGATGGCTACACCTTC	CASRGLADGYTF
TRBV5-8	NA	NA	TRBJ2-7	TGTGCCAGCTTAACAACCTACGAGCAGTACTTC	CASLTTYEQYF
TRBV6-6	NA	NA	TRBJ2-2	TGTGCCAGCAGTTACTCGAGGGCGACGAACACCGGGGAGCTGTTTTTT	CASSYSRATNTGELFF
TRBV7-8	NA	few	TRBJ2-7	TGTGCCAGCAGCTGGGGACACTCAAACTACGAGCAGTACTTC	CASSWGHSNYEQYF
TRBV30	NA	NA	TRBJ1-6	TGTGCCTGGAGTGTGGGACAAGGAGATTCACCCCTCCACTTT	CAWSVGQGDSPLHF
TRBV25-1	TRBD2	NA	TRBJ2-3	TGTGCCAGCAGTGAATCAGGACTAGCGGGGACCACAGATACGCAGTATTTT	CASSESGLAGTTDTQYF
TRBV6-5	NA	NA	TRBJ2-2	TGTGCCAGCAGTTACTCCGACTGGCGAACCGGGGAGCTGTTTTTT	CASSYSDWRTGELFF
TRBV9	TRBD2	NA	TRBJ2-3	TGTGCCAGCAGCGTATTTGGGGGACGGGGGGTGAATACGCAGTATTTT	CASSVFGGRGVNTQYF
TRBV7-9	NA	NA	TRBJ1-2	TGTGCCAGCAGCTTAGAGCGGGGCCAGTATGGCTACACCTTC	CASSLERGQYGYTF
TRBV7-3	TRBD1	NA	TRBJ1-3	TGTGCCAGCAGCTTAATGGGCAGGGGGAATGGAAACACCATATATTTT	CASSLMGRGNGNTIYF
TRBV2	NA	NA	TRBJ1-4	TGTGCCAGCAGCCTAAATGAAAAACTGTTTTTT	CASSLNEKLFF
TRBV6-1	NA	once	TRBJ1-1	TGTGCCAGCAGCGCACACACAGGGTTAGGAGCTTTCTTT	CASSAHTGLGAFF
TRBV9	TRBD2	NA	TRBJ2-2	TGTGCCAGCAGCCCGCTTGGGACTAGCGGGGGGGCCGGGGAGCTGTTTTTT	CASSPLGTSGGAGELFF
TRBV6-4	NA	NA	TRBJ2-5	TGTGCCAGCAGTGTCTGGGGCCCGCAATTGGAGACCCAGTACTTC	CASSVWGPQLETQYF
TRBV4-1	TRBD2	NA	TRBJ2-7	TGCGCCAGCACGCCCCAATCAACTAGCGGGGGGGTCTCCTACGAGCAGTACTTC	CASTPQSTSGGVSYEQYF
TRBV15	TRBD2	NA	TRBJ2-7	TGTGCCACCAGCAGAGCGGGGGGGCTGGGGGTTTACGAGCAGTACTTC	CATSRAGGLGVYEQYF
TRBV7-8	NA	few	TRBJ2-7	TGTGCCAGCAGCGGGGGGGAGCAGTACTTC	CASSGGEQYF
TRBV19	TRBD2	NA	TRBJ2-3	TGTGCCAGTAGTCTAGGACTAGCGGTCAGGGATACGCAGTATTTT	CASSLGLAVRDTQYF
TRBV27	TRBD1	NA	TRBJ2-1	TGTGCCAGCAGCCAGAGATTGACAGGGGAGGACAATGAGCAGTTCTTC	CASSQRLTGEDNEQFF
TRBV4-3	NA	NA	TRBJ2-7	TGCGCCAGCAGCCAAGATAAAGCAGGGAATACCTACGAGCAGTACTTC	CASSQDKAGNTYEQYF
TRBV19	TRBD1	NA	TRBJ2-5	TGTGCCAGTAGTAACAGGGGCGAGACCCAGTACTTC	CASSNRGETQYF
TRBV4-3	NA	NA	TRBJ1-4	TGCGCCAGCAGCCCGGACAGCTCGAATGAAAAACTGTTTTTT	CASSPDSSNEKLFF
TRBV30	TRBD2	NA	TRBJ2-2	TGTGCCTGGGGGGGACTAGCGGGGGGGCCGGACACCGGGGAGCTGTTTTTT	CAWGGLAGGPDTGELFF
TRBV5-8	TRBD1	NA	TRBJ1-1	TGTGCCAGCAGCTTGGCCCCGACAGGGACCACTGAAGCTTTCTTT	CASSLAPTGTTEAFF
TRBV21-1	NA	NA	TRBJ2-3	TGTGCCAGCAGCAATTCCGGGACTAGCGGTTACGCTAGCACAGATACGCAGTATTTT	CASSNSGTSGYASTDTQYF
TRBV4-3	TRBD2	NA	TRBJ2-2	TGCGCCAGCAGCCAAGATCAGGAGCGGGGGGCTTCCGGGGAGCTGTTTTTT	CASSQDQERGASGELFF
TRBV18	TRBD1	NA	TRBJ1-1	TGTGCCAGCTCACCCCGGGACAGGCTGAACACTGAAGCTTTCTTT	CASSPRDRLNTEAFF
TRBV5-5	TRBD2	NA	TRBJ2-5	TGTGCCAGCAGCCCGCGGGGGGCCGAGACCCAGTACTTC	CASSPRGAETQYF
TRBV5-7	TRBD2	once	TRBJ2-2	TGTGCCAGCAGTTTCACCCTTGCGGGGGGACCCGGGGAGCTGTTTTTT	CASSFTLAGGPGELFF